This T cell receptor beta chain was obtained from a study of technical replicates of blood from a few donors. This CDR3 is built from 12 residues. CDR1 is MNHNS, CDR2 SASEGT, per germline. The V gene lost 10 bases and the J gene lost 4 bases, with 13 bases spanning the gap. The protocol was immunoSEQ multiplex PCR, while the TCRdb copy is restricted to in-frame clones and leaves out a portion. This table has fewer than 85,000 clones, about nine tenths appearing once. Sequencing used T cells isolated from PBMCs. The rearrangement uses TRBV6-1 and TRBJ1-2; D remains ambiguous. This sequence originates from a human donor in good health. The CDR3 coding sequence is TGTGCCAACTCGGGGAATGGCTATGGCTACACCTTC. Encoded protein: CANSGNGYGYTF.